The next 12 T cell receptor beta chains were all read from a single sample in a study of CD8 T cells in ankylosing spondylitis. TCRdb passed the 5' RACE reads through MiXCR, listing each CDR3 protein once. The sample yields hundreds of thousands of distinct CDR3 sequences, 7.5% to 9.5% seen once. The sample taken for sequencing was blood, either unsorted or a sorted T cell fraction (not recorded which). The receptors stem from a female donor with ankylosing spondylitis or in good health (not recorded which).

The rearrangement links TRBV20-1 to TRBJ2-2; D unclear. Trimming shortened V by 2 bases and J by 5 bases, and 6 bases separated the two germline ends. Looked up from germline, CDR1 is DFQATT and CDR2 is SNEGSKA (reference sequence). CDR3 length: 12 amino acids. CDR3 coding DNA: TGCAGTGCTAGAATGAGTACCGGGGAGCTGTTTTTT. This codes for CSARMSTGELFF.

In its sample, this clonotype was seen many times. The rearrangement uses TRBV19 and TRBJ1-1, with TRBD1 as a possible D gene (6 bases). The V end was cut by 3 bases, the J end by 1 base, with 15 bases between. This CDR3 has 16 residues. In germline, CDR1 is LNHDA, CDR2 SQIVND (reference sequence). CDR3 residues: CASSIHRGAKNTEAFF. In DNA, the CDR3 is TGTGCCAGTAGTATCCATCGGGGGGCCAAGAACACTGAAGCTTTCTTT.

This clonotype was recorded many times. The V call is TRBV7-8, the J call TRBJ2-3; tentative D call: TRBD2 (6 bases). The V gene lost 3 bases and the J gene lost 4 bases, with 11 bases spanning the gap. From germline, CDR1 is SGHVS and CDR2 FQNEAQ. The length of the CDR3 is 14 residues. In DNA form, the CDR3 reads TGTGCCAGCAGCTTTAGGGGAGGTGCAGATACGCAGTATTTT. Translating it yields CASSFRGGADTQYF.

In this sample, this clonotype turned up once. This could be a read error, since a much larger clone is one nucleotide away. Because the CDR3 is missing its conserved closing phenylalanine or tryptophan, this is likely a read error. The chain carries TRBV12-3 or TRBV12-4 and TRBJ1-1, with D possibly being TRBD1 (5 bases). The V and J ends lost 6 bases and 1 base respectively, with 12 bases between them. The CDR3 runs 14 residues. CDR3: CASSHGQANTEAFL. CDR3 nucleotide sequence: TGTGCCAGCAGCCACGGACAAGCGAACACTGAAGCTTTCCTT.

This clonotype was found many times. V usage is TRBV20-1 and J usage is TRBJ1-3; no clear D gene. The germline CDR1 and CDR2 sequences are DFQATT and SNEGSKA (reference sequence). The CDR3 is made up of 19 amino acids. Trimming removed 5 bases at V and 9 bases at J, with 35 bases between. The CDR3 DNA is TGCAGTGCTGAGAAGCGGGTCTTATTTACCGGGCCTCTATGGAGCACCATATATTTT. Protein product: CSAEKRVLFTGPLWSTIYF.

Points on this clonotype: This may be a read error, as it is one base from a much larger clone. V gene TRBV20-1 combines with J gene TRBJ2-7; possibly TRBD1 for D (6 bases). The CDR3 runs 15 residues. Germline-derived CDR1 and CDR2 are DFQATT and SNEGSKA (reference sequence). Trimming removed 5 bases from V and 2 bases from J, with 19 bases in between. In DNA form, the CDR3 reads TGCAGTGCTTGCAGAAACAGGGTTGGGGCCTACGAGCAGTACTTC. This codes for CSACRNRVGAYEQYF.

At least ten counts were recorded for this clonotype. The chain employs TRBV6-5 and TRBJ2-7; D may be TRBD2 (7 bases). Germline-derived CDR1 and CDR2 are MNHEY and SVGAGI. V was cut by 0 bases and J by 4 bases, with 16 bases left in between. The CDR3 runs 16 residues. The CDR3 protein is CASSYSWGGRVYEQYF. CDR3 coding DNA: TGTGCCAGCAGTTACTCATGGGGGGGGCGGGTGTACGAGCAGTACTTC.

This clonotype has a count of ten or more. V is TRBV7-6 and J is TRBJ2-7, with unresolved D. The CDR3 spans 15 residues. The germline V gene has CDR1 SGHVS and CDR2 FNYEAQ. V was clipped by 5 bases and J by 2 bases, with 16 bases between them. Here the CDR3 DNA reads TGTGCCAGCAGCCAACACAGTGTACTCCCCTACGAGCAGTACTTC. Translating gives CASSQHSVLPYEQYF.

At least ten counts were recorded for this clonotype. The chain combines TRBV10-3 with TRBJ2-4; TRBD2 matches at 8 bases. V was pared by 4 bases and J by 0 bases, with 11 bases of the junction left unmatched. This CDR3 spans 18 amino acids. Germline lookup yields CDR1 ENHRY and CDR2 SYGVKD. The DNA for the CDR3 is TGTGCCATCAGTGGCCAAGCGGGAGTGGGTATAGCCAAAAACATTCAGTACTTC. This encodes CAISGQAGVGIAKNIQYF.

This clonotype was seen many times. This CDR3 is CASSQPTAMNTEAFF. CDR3 in DNA: TGCGCCAGCAGCCAACCGACCGCGATGAACACTGAAGCTTTCTTT. The chain combines TRBV5-1 with TRBJ1-1; no firm D call. The V gene's germline CDR1 is SGHRS and CDR2 YFSETQ. The CDR3 sequence is 15 residues long. Trimming removed 4 bases at V and 0 bases at J, with 13 bases between.

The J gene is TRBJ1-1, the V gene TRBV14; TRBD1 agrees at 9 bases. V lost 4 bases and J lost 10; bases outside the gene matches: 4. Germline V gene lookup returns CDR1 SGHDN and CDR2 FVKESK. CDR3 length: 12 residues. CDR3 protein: CASSLPGQGAFF. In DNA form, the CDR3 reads TGTGCCAGCAGCCTCCCGGGACAGGGAGCTTTCTTT.

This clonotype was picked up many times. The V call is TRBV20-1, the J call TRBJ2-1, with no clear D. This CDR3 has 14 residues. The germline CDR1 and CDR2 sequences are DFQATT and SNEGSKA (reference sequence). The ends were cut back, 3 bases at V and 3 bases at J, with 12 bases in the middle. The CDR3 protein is CSASDRGGYNEQFF. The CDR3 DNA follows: TGCAGTGCTAGTGATCGCGGCGGCTACAATGAGCAGTTCTTC.